This TCR beta chain was retrieved from a study of cytomegalovirus exposure and HLA in healthy donors (dated by TCRdb to about 2017). General notes on the study: An earlier analysis of some 550 of the donors reported 250 to 300 Gb of sequence data and approximately 110 million unique TCR beta sequences from around 200 million T cells. An early release covering roughly 600 HLA-typed donors comprised 250 to 350 gigabases of sequencing data and 85 million to 100 million unique TCR sequences. Of the roughly 390 genotyped donors, 75% to 85% were placed in the genetic ancestry cluster associated with self-reported Caucasian donors. The study aimed to test whether cataloging public T cell receptors could reveal signatures of past pathogen exposure. The T cell repertoires of several hundred subjects were profiled by immunosequencing and related to cytomegalovirus serostatus. Besides the first cohort of around 670 subjects, a separate validation cohort made up of over 100 different subjects was used. To predict cytomegalovirus infection status, the study combined high-throughput TCR immunosequencing, statistical association of individual TCRs with disease status, and machine learning. In a later analysis, previously published TCR beta repertoires from 670 or so donors were re-analyzed and high-resolution HLA genotyping was added so that TCR occurrence patterns could be studied. Rather than drawing on any new phenotypic data, the later analysis identified candidate immune exposures from TCR beta sequences and the way those sequences occurred across donors. In an earlier analysis of 587 of the donors, high-throughput TCR beta sequencing was used to judge whether each TCR beta V gene segment behaved as functional or pseudogenic. Donor age, sex, ethnicity and CMV serostatus were compiled together with the repertoire data. In a later genetic analysis, genome-wide SNP genotypes for about three fifths of the roughly 670 donors were used, and that subset was treated as a discovery cohort. Every discovery cohort repertoire had been produced on one sequencing platform. Class I and class II HLA loci were covered by the typing at four-digit resolution. Typing coverage differed by locus: A, B, C, DRB1 and DQB1 were typed in roughly 620-640 donors, DQA1 in 500 to 550, DPA1 in around 610, and DPB1 in roughly 450. A few DR-DQ haplotypes were handled as single units for association and clustering because linkage in the cohort was strong. Among under 450 genotyped donors of the cohort, an average of roughly 240,000 unique TCR beta nucleotide sequences were sequenced per donor, roughly a sixth of them non-productive. What the research found in general, with its limitations: Broadly in line with IMGT annotations, most TCR beta V segments showed up in productive rearrangements about 87% or about 30% of the time in an earlier analysis of several hundred of the donors. Because counts were too low, seventeen rarely observed V segments, including chromosome 9 orphons, were excluded from the earlier analysis of 500 to 700 of the donors. V-gene and J-gene trimming of TCR beta chains was associated with a missense DCLRE1C variant in a later genetic analysis, and the association was replicated in an independent cohort. A further reported finding was that TCR beta sequences accurately predicted the HLA-A and HLA-B alleles for most subjects in the first cohort. In a later analysis, HLA-associated TCR beta chains showed more clonal expansion and lower generation probabilities than non-associated chains that were equally common. A later analysis reported that several top co-occurrence clusters appeared linked to parvovirus B19, influenza, CMV and Epstein-Barr virus. Specific HLA alleles were associated with over 15,000 TCR beta sequences at a false discovery rate of 0.05 in a later analysis. Only TCR beta chains were sequenced in this cohort, and the absence of alpha or paired-chain data limited detectable features. A few of the identified cytomegalovirus-associated TCR beta chains were confirmed in vitro to be specific for cytomegalovirus antigens. Correlated functional status among segregating V segments might reflect linkage disequilibrium, but an unknown experimental factor could not be ruled out. In the study, some 180 TCR beta chains were listed as associated with cytomegalovirus. While some public TCRs were present in many individuals, most TCR sequences turned up only very rarely across donors. Sequencing depth was assumed to be roughly uniform across donors in the presence/absence analyses, though that assumption may not hold. HLA typing was unavailable for some donors at each locus, so association tests used only the typed subset. Most CMV-associated TCR beta chains appeared to be HLA-restricted in a later analysis, and the HLA associations seemed to be driven largely by CMV exposure. A group of highly shared sequence variants was considered likely to be a technical artifact of the sequencing pipeline. A later genetic analysis reported fewer N-insertions in productive TCRs among donors in an Asian-associated ancestry cluster than the approximately 700-donor mean. The authors suggested that the approach could potentially be extended to other disease states and immunological phenotypes. A later analysis found that TCR association rates varied across HLA loci, with DRB1 alleles showing the most associated TCRs and HLA-C alleles the fewest. The only immune exposure information available for the cohort was CMV serostatus. Cytomegalovirus status was reported to be diagnosed by the classifier with high specificity and sensitivity in both the original and validation cohorts. Assigning TCR associations to individual alleles was difficult when HLA alleles, especially DR and DQ, strongly co-occurred. Some IMGT-functional V segments, including TRBV6-2 and TRBV6-3, could not be distinguished by the 87-base-pair reads and were therefore excluded.

As concerns this clone: Its recognized antigen is unknown. No clone much larger than this one lies a single base away; base qualities are absent.

Via the germline V gene, CDR1 is MNHEY and CDR2 SVGAGI. Spanning cysteine to phenylalanine, the CDR3 consists of 15 amino acids. Solely the CDR3 DNA is kept, with 45 bases framed from the first base. For this chain, trimming is 6 bases at the V end and 2 bases at the J end, and the number of junction bases without a gene match is 4. The cohort was made up of 650 to 700 healthy bone marrow donors. At the time of sampling, every cohort member was nominally healthy, though immune exposures that went unrecorded were likely present. The donor tested CMV seronegative and was one of the 352 seronegative cohort members. A peripheral blood sample was collected from each donor, and TCR beta sequencing was performed on peripheral blood mononuclear cells. The Qiagen DNeasy Blood Extraction Kit was used to extract genomic DNA from the blood cell samples. The protocol used for the library was the immunoSEQ multiplex PCR assay. For the multiplex PCR, a mixture combining 60 forward primers for TCR Vbeta segments and 13 reverse primers for TCR Jbeta segments was used. Amplification of the CDR3 region of rearranged TCR beta genes was performed with a multiplex PCR assay on genomic DNA. The amplified TCR beta libraries were sequenced on the Illumina HiSeq System as 87-base-pair reads. Per the authors' processing: A later analysis counted approximately 76 million unique TCR beta chains across the 550 to 800 repertoires, and about 10 million of these chains were shared by at least two donors. Raw reads were error-corrected and collapsed into unique sequences by a nearest-neighbor algorithm in which closely related sequences were merged to remove PCR and sequencing errors. CDR3 sequences were aligned to IMGT reference sequences to assign V, D and J gene segments. For a sequence to be retained, a match of at least six nucleotides was required to both a V gene segment and a J gene segment. A rearrangement counted as productive if the CDR3 had no stop codons and remained in frame with V and J, and every other rearrangement counted as non-productive. CDR3 was defined by IMGT convention, running from the second conserved V-encoded cysteine to the conserved J-encoded phenylalanine. The earlier analysis of 500 to 750 of the donors excluded any sequence lacking an unambiguous match to a single V gene segment. In an earlier analysis of a few hundred of the donors, V segments were called functional above 56.7% productive rearrangements and were called segregating when the between-donor standard deviation exceeded 5%. A statistical classification framework was built to diagnose cytomegalovirus status from the catalog of TCR beta chain sequences. In a later analysis, TCR nucleotide sequences were compared against IMGT/GENE-DB human TR gene sequences so that V and J genes could be assigned. Using the TCRdist pipeline, a later analysis assigned CDR3 sequences along with most-parsimonious VDJ recombination scenarios. In a later analysis, each TCR beta chain was defined by its CDR3 amino acid sequence together with its V-gene family, and reads without a unique V-gene family were excluded. To address suspected cross-contamination and a sequencing artifact, a later analysis removed around 590 highly shared, low-generation-probability nucleotide sequences. A later analysis calculated a clonal expansion index for each public chain from normalized within-repertoire ranks of inferred template counts. In a later analysis, generation probabilities were computed using a VDJ recombination model fitted to out-of-frame rearrangements, and the results were checked against IGoR. In a later analysis, TCR-TCR, TCR-HLA and TCR-CMV co-occurrence was scored with hypergeometric tests, and a repertoire-size bias correction was applied to TCR pairs. A later analysis estimated false discovery rates by permuting HLA or CMV assignments 20 times. In a later analysis, co-occurring TCRs were grouped using DBSCAN, with TCRdist sequence similarity added in when clustering inside HLA-allele-positive subsets. Repertoires with fewer than 30,000 or more than 120,000 public chains were left out of co-occurrence clustering, as were a few repertoires with anomalous nucleotide sharing. Imported from immuneACCESS, the table was reduced by TCRdb to in-frame sequences with V and J called. These copies leave out some clones; in studies compared against another copy, an unresolved V gene accounts for under half, and the cause of the remainder is not known. V, J and clone size derive from that table, while D and trimming were established from the DNA sequence. A total of 95,000 to 100,000 clones appear in this sample, under 80% of them only once. 4.1% of the sample is in the top ten clones.

This chain joins TRBV6-5 to TRBJ2-7; 13 central bases correspond to TRBD2. The sequenced sample was PBMCs. The origin of this receptor is a man in his forties in good health and CMV-seronegative. The CDR3 protein: CASRRLAGGPYEQYF. The DNA sequence follows: TGTGCCAGCAGAAGACTAGCGGGGGGCCCCTACGAGCAGTACTTC.